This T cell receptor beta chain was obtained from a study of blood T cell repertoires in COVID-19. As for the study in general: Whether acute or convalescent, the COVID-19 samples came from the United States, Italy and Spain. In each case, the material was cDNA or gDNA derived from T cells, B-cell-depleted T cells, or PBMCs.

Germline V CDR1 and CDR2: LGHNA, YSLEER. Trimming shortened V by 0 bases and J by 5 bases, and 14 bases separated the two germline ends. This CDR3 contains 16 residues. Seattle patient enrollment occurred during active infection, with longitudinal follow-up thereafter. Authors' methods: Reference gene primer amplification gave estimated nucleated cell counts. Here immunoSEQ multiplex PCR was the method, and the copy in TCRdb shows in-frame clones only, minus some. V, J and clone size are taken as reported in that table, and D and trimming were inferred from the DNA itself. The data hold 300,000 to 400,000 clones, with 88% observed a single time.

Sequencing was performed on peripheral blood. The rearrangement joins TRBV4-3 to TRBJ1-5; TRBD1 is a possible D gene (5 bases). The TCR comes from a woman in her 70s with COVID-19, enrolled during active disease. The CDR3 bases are TGCGCCAGCAGCCAAGATTGGGTGACAGTACATCAGCCCCAGCATTTT. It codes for CASSQDWVTVHQPQHF.